This entry features one TCR beta chain sequence. Its antigen is unknown. These data belong to a study of CD4 T cells in relation to SARS-CoV-2 and coronaviruses. Sequencing used immunoSEQ multiplex PCR; TCRdb keeps in-frame clones, though not all of them. The table includes 55,000 to 75,000 clones, 75% to 90% detected once. CD4+ T cells from unexposed donors were obtained before the COVID-19 pandemic (2011-2018). Study-wide results and limits: The cross-reactivity analysis covered only spike protein, not other viral proteins. Monoreactive clones expanded significantly more to SARS-CoV-2 than crossreactive clones did.

The sample consisted of memory CD4+ T cells from PBMCs. This clonotype was obtained from a human donor in good health.

CDR3 sequence: CASSRATGGNQPQHF. CDR3 DNA sequence: TGTGCCAGCTCGCGAGCTACAGGGGGCAATCAGCCCCAGCATTTT. The chain uses TRBV18 and TRBJ1-5, with 7 nucleotides matching TRBD1. Per the germline V gene, CDR1 is KGHSH and CDR2 is LQKENI. The CDR3 runs 15 residues. V shed 6 bases and J 2 bases; nucleotides not matched to a gene: 7.